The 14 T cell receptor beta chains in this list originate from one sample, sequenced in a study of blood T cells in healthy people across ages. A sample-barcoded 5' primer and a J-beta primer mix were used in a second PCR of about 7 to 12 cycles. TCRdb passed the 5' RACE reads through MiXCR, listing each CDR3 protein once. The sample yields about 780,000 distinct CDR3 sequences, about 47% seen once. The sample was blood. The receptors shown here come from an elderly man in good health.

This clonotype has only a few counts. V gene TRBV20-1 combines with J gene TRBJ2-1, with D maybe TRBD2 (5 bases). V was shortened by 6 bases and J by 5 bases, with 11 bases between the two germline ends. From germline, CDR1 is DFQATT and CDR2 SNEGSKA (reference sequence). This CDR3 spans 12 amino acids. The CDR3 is CSANRGDNEQFF. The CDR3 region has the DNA TGCAGTGCAAACCGGGGTGACAATGAGCAGTTCTTC.

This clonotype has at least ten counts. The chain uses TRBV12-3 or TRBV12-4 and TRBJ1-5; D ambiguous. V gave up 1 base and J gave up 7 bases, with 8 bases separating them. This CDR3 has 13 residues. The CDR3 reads CASSLGEGQPQHF. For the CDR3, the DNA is TGTGCCAGCAGTTTAGGTGAAGGGCAGCCCCAGCATTTT.

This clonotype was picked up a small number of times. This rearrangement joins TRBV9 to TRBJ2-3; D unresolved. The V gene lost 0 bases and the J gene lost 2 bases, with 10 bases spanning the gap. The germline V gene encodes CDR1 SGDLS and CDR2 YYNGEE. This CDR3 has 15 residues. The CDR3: CASSVALPDTDTQYF. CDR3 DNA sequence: TGTGCCAGCAGCGTAGCACTTCCCGACACAGATACGCAGTATTTT. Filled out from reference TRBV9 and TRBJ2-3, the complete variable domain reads DSGVTQTPKHLITATGQRVTLRCSPRSGDLSVYWYQQSLDQGLQFLIQYYNGEERAKGNILERFSAQQFPDLHSELNLSSLELGDSALYFCASSVALPDTDTQYFGPGTRLTVL.

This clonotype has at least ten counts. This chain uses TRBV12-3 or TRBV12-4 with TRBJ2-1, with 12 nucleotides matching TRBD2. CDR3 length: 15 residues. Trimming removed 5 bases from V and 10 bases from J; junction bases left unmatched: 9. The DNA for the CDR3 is TGTGCCAGCAGTCCTCTAGCGGGAGGGCCTGGAGAGCAGTTCTTC. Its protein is CASSPLAGGPGEQFF.

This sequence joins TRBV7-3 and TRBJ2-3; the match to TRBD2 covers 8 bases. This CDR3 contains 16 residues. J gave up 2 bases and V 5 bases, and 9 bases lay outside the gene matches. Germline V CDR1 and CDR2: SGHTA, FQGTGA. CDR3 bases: TGTGCCAGCAGCCCCATAGCGGGACAACTCACAGATACGCAGTATTTT. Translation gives CASSPIAGQLTDTQYF.

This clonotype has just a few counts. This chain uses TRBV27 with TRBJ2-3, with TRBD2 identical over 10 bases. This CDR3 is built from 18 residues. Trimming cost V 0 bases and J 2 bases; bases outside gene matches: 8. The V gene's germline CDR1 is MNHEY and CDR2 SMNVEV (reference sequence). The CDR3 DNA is TGTGCCAGCAGTTTATCGGGGGGGACTAGCGCTTACACAGATACGCAGTATTTT. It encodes CASSLSGGTSAYTDTQYF.

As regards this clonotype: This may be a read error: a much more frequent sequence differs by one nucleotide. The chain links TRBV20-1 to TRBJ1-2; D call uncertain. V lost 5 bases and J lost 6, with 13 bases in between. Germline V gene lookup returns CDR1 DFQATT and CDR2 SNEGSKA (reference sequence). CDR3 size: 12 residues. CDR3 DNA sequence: TGCAGTGCTCCCGGACGGGTTGATGGCTACACCTTC. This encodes CSAPGRVDGYTF.

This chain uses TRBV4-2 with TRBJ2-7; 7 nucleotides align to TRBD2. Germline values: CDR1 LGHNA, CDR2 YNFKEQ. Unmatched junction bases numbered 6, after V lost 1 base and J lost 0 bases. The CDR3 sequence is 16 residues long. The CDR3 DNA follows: TGTGCCAGCAGCCAAGCAAGCGGGACTCTCTCCTACGAGCAGTACTTC. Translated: CASSQASGTLSYEQYF.

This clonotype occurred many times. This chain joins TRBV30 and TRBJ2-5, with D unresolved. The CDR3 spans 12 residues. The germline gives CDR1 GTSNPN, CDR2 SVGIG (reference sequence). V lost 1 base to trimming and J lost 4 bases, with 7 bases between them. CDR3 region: CAWSAKGETQYF. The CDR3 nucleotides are TGTGCCTGGAGTGCCAAGGGAGAGACCCAGTACTTC.

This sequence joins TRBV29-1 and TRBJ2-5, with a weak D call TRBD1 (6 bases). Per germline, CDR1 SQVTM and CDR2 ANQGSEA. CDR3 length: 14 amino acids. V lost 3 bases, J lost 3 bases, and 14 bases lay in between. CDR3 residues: CSVDRGGQKETQYF. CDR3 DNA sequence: TGCAGCGTTGATAGAGGAGGACAGAAAGAGACCCAGTACTTC.

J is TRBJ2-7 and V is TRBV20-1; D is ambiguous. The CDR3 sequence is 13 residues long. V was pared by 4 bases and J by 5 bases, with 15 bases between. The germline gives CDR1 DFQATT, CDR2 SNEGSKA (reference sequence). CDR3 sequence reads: CSATTALIHEQYF. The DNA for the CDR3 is TGCAGTGCTACTACTGCCTTAATCCACGAGCAGTACTTC.

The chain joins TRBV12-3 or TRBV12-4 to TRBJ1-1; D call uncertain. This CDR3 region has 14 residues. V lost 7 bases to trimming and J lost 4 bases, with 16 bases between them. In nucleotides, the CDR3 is TGTGCCAGCACCTCTAGGGTCCAGTTCACTGAAGCTTTCTTT. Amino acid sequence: CASTSRVQFTEAFF.

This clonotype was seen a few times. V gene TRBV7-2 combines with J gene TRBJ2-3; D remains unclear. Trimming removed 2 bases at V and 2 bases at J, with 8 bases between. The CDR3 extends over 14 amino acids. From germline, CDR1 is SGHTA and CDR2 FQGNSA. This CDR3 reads CASSLLRLTDTQYF. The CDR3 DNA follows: TGTGCCAGCAGCTTACTTCGCCTCACAGATACGCAGTATTTT. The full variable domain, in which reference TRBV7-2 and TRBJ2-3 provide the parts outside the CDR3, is GAGVSQSPSNKVTEKGKDVELRCDPISGHTALYWYRQSLGQGLEFLIYFQGNSAPDKSGLPSDRFSAERTGGSVSTLTIQRTQQEDSAVYLCASSLLRLTDTQYFGPGTRLTVL.

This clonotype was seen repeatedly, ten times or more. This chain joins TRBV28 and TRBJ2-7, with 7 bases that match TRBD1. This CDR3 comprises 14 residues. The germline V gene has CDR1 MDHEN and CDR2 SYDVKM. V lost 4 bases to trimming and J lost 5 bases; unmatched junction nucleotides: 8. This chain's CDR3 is CASSYTRGRDEQYF. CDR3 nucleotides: TGTGCCAGCAGTTATACGAGGGGGCGGGACGAGCAGTACTTC. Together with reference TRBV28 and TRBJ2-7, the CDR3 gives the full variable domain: DVKVTQSSRYLVKRTGEKVFLECVQDMDHENMFWYRQDPGLGLRLIYFSYDVKMKEKGDIPEGYSVSREKKERFSLILESASTNQTSMYLCASSYTRGRDEQYFGPGTRLTVT.